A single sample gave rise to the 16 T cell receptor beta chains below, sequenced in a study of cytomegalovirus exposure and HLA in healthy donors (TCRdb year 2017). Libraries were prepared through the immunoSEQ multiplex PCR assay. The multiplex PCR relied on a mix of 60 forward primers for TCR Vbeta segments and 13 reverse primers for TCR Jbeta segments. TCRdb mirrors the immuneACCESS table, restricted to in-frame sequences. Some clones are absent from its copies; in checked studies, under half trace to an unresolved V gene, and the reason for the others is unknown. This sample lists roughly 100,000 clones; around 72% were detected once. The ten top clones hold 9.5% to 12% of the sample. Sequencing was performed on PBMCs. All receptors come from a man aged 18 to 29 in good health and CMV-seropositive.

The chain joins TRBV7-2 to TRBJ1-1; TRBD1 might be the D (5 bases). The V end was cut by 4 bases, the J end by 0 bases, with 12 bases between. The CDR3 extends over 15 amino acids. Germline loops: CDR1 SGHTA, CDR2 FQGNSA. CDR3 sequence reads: CASSWRQRMNTEAFF. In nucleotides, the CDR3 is TGTGCCAGCAGCTGGAGACAGCGAATGAACACTGAAGCTTTCTTT.

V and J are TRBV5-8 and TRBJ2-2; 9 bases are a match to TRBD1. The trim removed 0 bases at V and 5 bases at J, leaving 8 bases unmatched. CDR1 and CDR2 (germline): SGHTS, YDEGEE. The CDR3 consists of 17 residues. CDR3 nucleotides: TGTGCCAGCAGCTTGGAATTGGACAGGGGAGCAACCGGGGAGCTGTTTTTT. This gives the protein CASSLELDRGATGELFF.

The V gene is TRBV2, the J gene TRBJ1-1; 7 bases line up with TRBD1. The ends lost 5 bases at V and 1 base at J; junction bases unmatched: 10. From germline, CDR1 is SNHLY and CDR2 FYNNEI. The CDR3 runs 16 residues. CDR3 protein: CASSFVPGQPNTEAFF. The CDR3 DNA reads TGTGCCAGCAGTTTCGTCCCGGGACAGCCGAACACTGAAGCTTTCTTT.

CDR3 bases: TGCGCCAGCAGCTTGACGGGGGGGGCCCGGGAGACCCAGTACTTC. Its translation: CASSLTGGARETQYF. The V call is TRBV5-1, the J call TRBJ2-5, with 8 bases that match TRBD2. The CDR3 spans 15 residues. V was clipped by 1 base and J by 5 bases; unmatched bases: 7. From germline, CDR1 is SGHRS and CDR2 YFSETQ.

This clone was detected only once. The CDR3 reads CASRGTGGNEKLFF. CDR3 DNA: TGTGCCAGCAGGGGGACAGGGGGCAATGAAAAACTGTTTTTT. J is TRBJ1-4 and V is TRBV6-5; TRBD1 matches 12 bases. V was clipped by 6 bases and J by 5 bases; unmatched bases: 1. CDR3 length equals 14 residues. The germline V gene has CDR1 MNHEY and CDR2 SVGAGI.

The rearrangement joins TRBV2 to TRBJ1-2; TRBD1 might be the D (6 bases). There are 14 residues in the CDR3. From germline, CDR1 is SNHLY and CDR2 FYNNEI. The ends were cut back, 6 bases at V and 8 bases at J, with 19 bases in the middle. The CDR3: CASRPGQLPLGYTF. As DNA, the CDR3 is TGTGCCAGCAGACCTGGACAGCTCCCCTTAGGCTACACCTTC.

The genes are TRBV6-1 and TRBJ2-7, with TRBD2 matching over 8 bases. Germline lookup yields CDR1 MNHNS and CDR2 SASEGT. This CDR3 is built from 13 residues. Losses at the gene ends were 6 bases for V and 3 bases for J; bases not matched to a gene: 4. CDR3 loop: CASRPSGGYEQYF. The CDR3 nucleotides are TGTGCCAGCAGACCGAGCGGGGGCTACGAGCAGTACTTC.

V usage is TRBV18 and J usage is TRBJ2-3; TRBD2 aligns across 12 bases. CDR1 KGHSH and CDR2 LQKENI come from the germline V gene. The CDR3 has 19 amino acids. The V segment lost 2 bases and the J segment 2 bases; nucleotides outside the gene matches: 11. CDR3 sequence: CASSPRQLAGGLNTDTQYF. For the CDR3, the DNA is TGTGCCAGCTCACCAAGACAACTAGCGGGGGGCCTAAACACAGATACGCAGTATTTT.

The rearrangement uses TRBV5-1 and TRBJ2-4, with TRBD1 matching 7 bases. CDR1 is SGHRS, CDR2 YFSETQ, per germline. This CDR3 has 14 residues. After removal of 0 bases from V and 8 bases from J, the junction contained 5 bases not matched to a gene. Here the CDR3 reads CASSLGQGLDIQYF. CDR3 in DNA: TGCGCCAGCAGCTTGGGACAGGGTTTAGACATTCAGTACTTC.

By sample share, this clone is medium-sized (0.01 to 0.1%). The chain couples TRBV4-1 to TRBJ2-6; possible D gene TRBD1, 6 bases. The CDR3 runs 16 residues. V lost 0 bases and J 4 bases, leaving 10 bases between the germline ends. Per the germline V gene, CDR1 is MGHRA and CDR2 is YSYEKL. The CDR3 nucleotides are TGCGCCAGCAGCCAAGACCCAGGGGACGGGGCCAACGTCCTGACTTTC. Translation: CASSQDPGDGANVLTF.

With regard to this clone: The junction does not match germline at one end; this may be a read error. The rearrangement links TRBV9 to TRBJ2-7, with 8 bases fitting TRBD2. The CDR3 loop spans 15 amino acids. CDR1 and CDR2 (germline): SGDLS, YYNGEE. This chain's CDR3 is CAISVDGRTSIEQYF. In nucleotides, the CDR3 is TGTGCCATCAGCGTAGACGGGAGGACTAGCATAGAGCAGTACTTC.

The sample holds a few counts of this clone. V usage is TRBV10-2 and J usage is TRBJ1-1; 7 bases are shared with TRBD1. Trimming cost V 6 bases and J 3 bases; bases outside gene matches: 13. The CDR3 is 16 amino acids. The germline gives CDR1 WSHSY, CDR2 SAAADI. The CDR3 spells CASSGSSRGKDTEAFF. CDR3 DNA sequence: TGCGCCAGCAGCGGTTCGAGCAGGGGGAAGGACACTGAAGCTTTCTTT.

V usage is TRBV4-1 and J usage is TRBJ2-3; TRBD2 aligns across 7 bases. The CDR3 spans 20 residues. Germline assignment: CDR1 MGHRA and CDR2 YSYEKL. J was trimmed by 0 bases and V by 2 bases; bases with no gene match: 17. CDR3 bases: TGCGCCAGCAGCCAACCTTTCGGGAGCGGGGCACCGACTAGCACAGATACGCAGTATTTT. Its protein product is CASSQPFGSGAPTSTDTQYF.

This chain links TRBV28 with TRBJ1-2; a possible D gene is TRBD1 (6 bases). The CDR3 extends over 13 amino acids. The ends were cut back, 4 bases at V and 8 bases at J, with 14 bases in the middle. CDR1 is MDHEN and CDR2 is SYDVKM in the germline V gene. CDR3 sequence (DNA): TGTGCCAGCAGTTCAACTTATGGGGGCGGCTACACCTTC. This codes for CASSSTYGGGYTF.

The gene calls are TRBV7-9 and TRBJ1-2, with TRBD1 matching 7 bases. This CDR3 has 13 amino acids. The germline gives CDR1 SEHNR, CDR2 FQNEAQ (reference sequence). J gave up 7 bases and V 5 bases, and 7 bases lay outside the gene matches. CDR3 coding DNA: TGTGCCAGCAGCCGGACAGGCGCTCGTGGCTACACCTTC. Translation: CASSRTGARGYTF.

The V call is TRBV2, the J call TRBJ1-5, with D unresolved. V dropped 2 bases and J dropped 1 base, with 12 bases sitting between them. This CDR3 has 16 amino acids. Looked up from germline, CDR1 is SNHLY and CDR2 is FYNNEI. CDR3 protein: CASSEIMTGSNQPQHF. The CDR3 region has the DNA TGTGCCAGCAGTGAAATAATGACGGGAAGCAATCAGCCCCAGCATTTT.